The table lists the clone carrying this T cell receptor (beta chain) with many counts. Its antigen is undetermined. These data originate in a study of T cells after yellow fever vaccination. Study-level points and caveats: Though weaker, the secondary response peaked faster, on day 5 versus 15. Subsequent to the booster, the majority of primary-vaccination clones reappeared (around 96% CD4, approximately 85% CD8).

TCR cDNA was made by 5'RACE template switching, adding a universal primer site and UMIs. Each CDR3 protein gets one entry after TCRdb re-called the 5' RACE reads with MiXCR. This table holds some 150,000 distinct CDR3 sequences, about a tenth found once. The CDR3 sequence is 16 residues long. From germline, CDR1 is LGHNA and CDR2 YSLEER. Trimming took 0 bases from V and 3 from J, leaving 13 bases between them. The TCR comes from a man younger than 35 who received the YFV17D yellow fever vaccine. Source: CD8+ T cells sorted from PBMCs, taken 45 days after the yellow fever booster vaccination. The gene calls are TRBV4-3 and TRBJ2-3, with a tentative D call TRBD2 (5 bases). For the CDR3, the DNA is TGCGCCAGCAGCCAAGATGTGAACGGGGAAACAGATACGCAGTATTTT. Translating gives CASSQDVNGETDTQYF.